This T cell receptor beta chain was retrieved from a study of blood T cell repertoires in COVID-19 (dated by TCRdb to 2019 to 2021). With respect to the entire study: The collaborator samples originated in the United States, Italy and Spain and spanned the acute and convalescent phases of COVID-19. The prospective study material was composed of cDNA or gDNA derived from T cells, B-cell-depleted T cells, or PBMCs. Deeply sampled blood TCRbeta repertoires from subjects exposed to, actively infected with, or recovered from COVID-19 were included in the dataset. The repertoires were released in a freely available public database meant as a resource for research on the immune response to SARS-CoV-2. Samples were obtained from the ongoing ImmuneRACE study (first 160 participants) and from 1,000 to 1,500 subjects provided by 6 global collaborators. Nearly every sample came with metadata listing a de-identified subject ID, COVID-19 status, age in years and sex. Where available, HLA class I and class II types were obtained from metadata supplied by the sample provider rather than from assay-based typing. General findings and caveats noted by the study authors: How much clinical and demographic metadata was included differed by source and by participant, and the metadata was provided uncurated.

Including the terminal cysteine and phenylalanine, the CDR3 comprises 14 residues. Solely the CDR3 DNA is kept, with 42 bases framed from the first base. Relative to germline, V is missing 3 bases and J is missing 6 bases, with 4 bases of the junction outside any gene match. Via the germline V gene (reference sequence), CDR1 is LGHDT and CDR2 YNNKEL. A note on this clone: Its cognate antigen has yet to be identified. No base quality values were provided; no much bigger clone lies one nucleotide off.

TCRbeta CDR3 regions were amplified from genomic DNA using the immunoSEQ Assay, a bias-controlled multiplex PCR. The authors' analysis ran thus. Within the assay, amplification of reference gene primers was used to estimate how many nucleated cells each sample contained. Sequence reads were collapsed and filtered to measure the absolute abundance of every unique TCRbeta CDR3 rearrangement. Productive Simpson clonality was computed per sample as the square root of Simpson's diversity index over productive rearrangements. The clones in this table, taken by TCRdb from immuneACCESS, are in-frame only. Not every clone is retained; where verified, under half of the shortfall comes from an unresolved V gene, and the cause of the rest is unknown. V, J and clone size reflect that table, while D and trimming were determined from the DNA. The sample profile shows approximately 80,000 clones; 90% of them were found once. Under 1.1% of the sample is held by the ten biggest clonotypes.

The collaborating institutions used their own protocols to collect whole blood in K2EDTA tubes. For TCRbeta analysis, collaborators shipped samples as frozen whole blood, isolated PBMCs, or DNA extracted from either of those sample types. Sequencing input: peripheral blood. The rearranged segments are TRBV3-1 (or the pseudogene TRBV3-2) and TRBJ2-2; 7 central nucleotides agree with TRBD1. This TCR derives from a woman aged 45-60 years in a cohort sampled during active COVID-19. The DNA sequence follows: TGTGCCAGCAGCCAGAGGGGGCTGGCCGGGGAGCTGTTTTTT. Its protein product is CASSQRGLAGELFF.